The clone carrying this TCR beta chain was detected a few times. This sample is part of a study of HIV-infected patients and healthy controls. From the 5' RACE reads, TCRdb called clonotypes with MiXCR, one entry per CDR3 protein. The table lists about 67,000 distinct CDR3 sequences, 15% to 20% of them singletons. The CDR3 has 13 amino acids. V shed 6 bases and J shed 4 bases, with 12 bases lying between them. Per the germline V gene, CDR1 is MNHEY and CDR2 is SVGEGT. The rearrangement joins TRBV6-2 or TRBV6-3 to TRBJ1-1; D unresolved. This receptor was taken from a human donor in good health. Input material: CD4+ T cells from blood. The CDR3 sequence: CASSRNLGTEAFF. The CDR3 region has the DNA TGTGCCAGCAGCCGAAATTTGGGCACTGAAGCTTTCTTT.